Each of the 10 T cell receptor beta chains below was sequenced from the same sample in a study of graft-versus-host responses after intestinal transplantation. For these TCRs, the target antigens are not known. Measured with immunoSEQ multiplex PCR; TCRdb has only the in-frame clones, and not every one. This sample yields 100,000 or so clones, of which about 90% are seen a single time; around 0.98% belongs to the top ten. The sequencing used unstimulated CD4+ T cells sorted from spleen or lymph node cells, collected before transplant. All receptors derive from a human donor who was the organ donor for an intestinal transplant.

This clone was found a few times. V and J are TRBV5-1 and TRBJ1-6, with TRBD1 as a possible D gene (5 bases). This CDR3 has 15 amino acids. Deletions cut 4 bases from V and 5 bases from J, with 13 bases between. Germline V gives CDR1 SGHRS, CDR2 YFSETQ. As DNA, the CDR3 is TGCGCCAGCAGCCCCCAGGGAGGCGATAATTCACCCCTCCACTTT. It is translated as CASSPQGGDNSPLHF.

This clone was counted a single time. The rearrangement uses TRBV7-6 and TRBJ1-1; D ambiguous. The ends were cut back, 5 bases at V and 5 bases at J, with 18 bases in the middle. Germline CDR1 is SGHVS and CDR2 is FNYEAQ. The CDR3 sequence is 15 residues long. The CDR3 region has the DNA TGTGCCAGCAGCCCAGGAGGCCCGGGAGGGACTGAAGCTTTCTTT. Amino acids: CASSPGGPGGTEAFF.

CDR3 residues: CASSFPTGDINYGYTF. CDR3 DNA: TGTGCCAGCAGTTTTCCAACAGGAGACATTAACTATGGCTACACCTTC. The V and J genes are TRBV28 and TRBJ1-2; D may be TRBD1 (5 bases). The V end was cut by 3 bases, the J end by 1 base, with 15 bases between. Germline V CDR1 and CDR2: MDHEN, SYDVKM. The CDR3 contains 16 residues.

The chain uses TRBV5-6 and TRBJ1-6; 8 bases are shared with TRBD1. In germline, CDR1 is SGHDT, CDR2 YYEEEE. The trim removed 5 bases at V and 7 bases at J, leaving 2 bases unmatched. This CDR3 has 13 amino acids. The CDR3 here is CASRQGANSPLHF. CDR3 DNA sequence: TGTGCCAGCAGGCAGGGGGCGAATTCACCCCTCCACTTT.

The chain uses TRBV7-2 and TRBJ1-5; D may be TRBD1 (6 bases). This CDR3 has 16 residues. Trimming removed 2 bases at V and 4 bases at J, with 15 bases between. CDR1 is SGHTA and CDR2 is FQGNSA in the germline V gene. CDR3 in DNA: TGTGCCAGCAGCTTAAACTTGGGGCAGGGGAATCAGCCCCAGCATTTT. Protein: CASSLNLGQGNQPQHF.

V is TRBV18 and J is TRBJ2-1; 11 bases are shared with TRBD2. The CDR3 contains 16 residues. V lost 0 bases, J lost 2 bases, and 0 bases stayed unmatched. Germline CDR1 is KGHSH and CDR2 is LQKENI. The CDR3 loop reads CASSPPSGGAYNEQFF. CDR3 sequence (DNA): TGTGCCAGCTCACCACCTAGCGGGGGGGCCTACAATGAGCAGTTCTTC. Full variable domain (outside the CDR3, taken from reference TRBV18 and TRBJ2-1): NAGVMQNPRHLVRRRGQEARLRCSPMKGHSHVYWYRQLPEEGLKFMVYLQKENIIDESGMPKERFSAEFPKEGPSILRIQQVVRGDSAAYFCASSPPSGGAYNEQFFGPGTRLTVL.

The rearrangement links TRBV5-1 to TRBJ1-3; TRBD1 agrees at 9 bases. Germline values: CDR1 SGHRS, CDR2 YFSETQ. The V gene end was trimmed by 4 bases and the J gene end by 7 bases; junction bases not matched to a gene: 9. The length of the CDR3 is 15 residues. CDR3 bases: TGCGCCAGCAGCCCAGGGGACAGGGATCTCAACACCATATATTTT. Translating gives CASSPGDRDLNTIYF.

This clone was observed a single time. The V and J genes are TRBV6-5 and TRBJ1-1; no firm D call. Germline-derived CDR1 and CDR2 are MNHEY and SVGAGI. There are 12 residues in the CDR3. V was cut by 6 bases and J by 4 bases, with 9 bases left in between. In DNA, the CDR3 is TGTGCCAGCAGGGATCGAGTCACTGAAGCTTTCTTT. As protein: CASRDRVTEAFF.

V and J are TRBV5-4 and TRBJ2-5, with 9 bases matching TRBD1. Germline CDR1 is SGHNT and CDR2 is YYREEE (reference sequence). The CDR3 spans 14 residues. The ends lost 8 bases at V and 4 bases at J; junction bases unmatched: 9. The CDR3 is CASHLQGARETQYF. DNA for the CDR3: TGTGCCAGTCATTTACAGGGGGCAAGAGAGACCCAGTACTTC.

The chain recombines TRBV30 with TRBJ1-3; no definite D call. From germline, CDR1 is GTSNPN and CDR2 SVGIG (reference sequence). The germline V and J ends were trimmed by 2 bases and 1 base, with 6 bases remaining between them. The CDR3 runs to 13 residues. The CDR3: CAWSIGSGNTIYF. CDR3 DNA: TGTGCCTGGAGTATAGGATCTGGAAACACCATATATTTT.